The entry below describes one TCR beta chain. Its cognate antigen is unknown. The source of the sample is a study of cytomegalovirus exposure and HLA in healthy donors. V lost 4 bases to trimming and J lost 5 bases, with 23 bases between them. The CDR3 length is 17 residues. Germline V lookup: CDR1 MDHEN, CDR2 SYDVKM. Study-level points and caveats: It was reported that the classifier diagnosed cytomegalovirus status with high specificity and sensitivity in both the original and validation cohorts. Under in vitro conditions, a few CMV-associated chains were confirmed as specific for CMV antigens. V- and J-gene trimming in TCR beta was tied to a missense DCLRE1C variant by an analysis performed later.

Researchers ran the PCR with 60 Vbeta and 13 Jbeta primers. The repertoire was sequenced with immunoSEQ multiplex PCR; TCRdb's copy has only in-frame clones and lacks some. The sample carries tens of thousands of clones, 75% to 80% recorded once. The gene calls are TRBV28 and TRBJ2-5, with a tentative D call TRBD2 (6 bases). This receptor was identified in a female donor in good health and CMV-seronegative. The sequenced sample consisted of PBMCs. CDR3 region: CASSSPLLAGWAETQYF. The CDR3 coding sequence is TGTGCCAGCAGTTCCCCTCTCCTGGCGGGATGGGCGGAGACCCAGTACTTC.